The clone carrying this T cell receptor beta chain was counted many times. This sample stems from a study of regulatory T cells in long-lasting Graves disease. Germline V gene sequence: CDR1 SGDLS, CDR2 YYNGEE. V lost 4 bases and J 5 bases, leaving 12 bases between the germline ends. This CDR3 spans 13 amino acids. For TCR beta, libraries came from iRepertoire HTBI primers and Arm-PCR of CDR3 regions. TCRdb called the multiplex PCR reads again in MiXCR, with one record for every CDR3 protein. The data show under 450,000 distinct CDR3 sequences, with roughly 16% seen just once and around 20% held by the top ten. Time point denoted: newly diagnosed GD, antithyroid drugs for less than 3 months. The TCR library was prepared using RNA isolated from PBMCs. These data were also filed under a second study, of T cells in Graves' hyperthyroidism and ophthalmopathy.

The chain employs TRBV9 and TRBJ1-1; D unresolved. The sequence was collected from a young woman with Graves disease. The input for sequencing was peripheral blood mononuclear cells (PBMCs), taken at new diagnosis, from a patient treated with antithyroid drugs. The CDR3 DNA sequence: TGTGCCAGCAGCTCAATGCTGGGGACTGAAGCTTTCTTT. Translated: CASSSMLGTEAFF. Supplemented by reference TRBV9 and TRBJ1-1, the full variable domain reads DSGVTQTPKHLITATGQRVTLRCSPRSGDLSVYWYQQSLDQGLQFLIQYYNGEERAKGNILERFSAQQFPDLHSELNLSSLELGDSALYFCASSSMLGTEAFFGQGTRLTVV.